The text below deals with one TCR beta chain. Its antigen is unknown. It was with unique molecular identifiers that the TCRbeta library was prepared. TCRdb re-derived calls from the PCR reads in MiXCR, one entry per CDR3 protein. The sample has fewer than 700,000 distinct CDR3 sequences, 13% seen once. The data stem from a study of T-cell reconstitution after alpha-beta-depleted transplantation in children. Study-level results: Hyperexpanded clones declined; after one year, newly produced T cells mostly supplied diversity.

This CDR3 region has 14 residues. CDR1 and CDR2 (germline): DFQATT, SNEGSKA (reference sequence). V was shortened by 6 bases and J by 1 base, with 16 bases between the two germline ends. This chain connects TRBV20-1 to TRBJ2-7; TRBD2 is a possible D gene (6 bases). This receptor was taken from a male patient younger than 18 who had a stem cell transplant for acute myeloid leukemia, so the T cells may come from the graft donor. Sequenced material: PBMCs, mostly from graft donor cells, taken 360 days after TCRalphabeta/CD19-depleted stem cell transplant. CDR3 coding DNA: TGCAGTGCCCCCACGCGCGGGGCTTCCTACGAGCAGTACTTC. Translation: CSAPTRGASYEQYF.